These T cell receptor beta chains were read from a single sample in a study of beta chain features in type 1 diabetes. TCRdb's table, derived via immunoSEQ multiplex PCR, lists solely in-frame clones and lacks some. The sample includes almost 350,000 clones, approximately 10% of them seen just once. Sequencing was carried out using central memory CD4+ T cells from blood. These receptors were collected from a man aged 25-45 years with type 1 diabetes. Both conserved end residues are part of each CDR3.

CDR3aa: CSVGLGGNIQYF
j_gene: TRBJ2-4
len: 12
v_gene: TRBV29-1

CDR3aa: CATSRDLRGQGEGNSPLHF
j_gene: TRBJ1-6
len: 19
v_gene: TRBV15

CDR3aa: CASSLDAGYGYTF
j_gene: TRBJ1-2
len: 13
v_gene: TRBV5-1

CDR3aa: CASRRGGLADTQYF
j_gene: TRBJ2-3
len: 14
v_gene: TRBV28

CDR3aa: CASSRSPFEGKTQYF
j_gene: TRBJ2-3
len: 15
v_gene: TRBV7-2

CDR3aa: CASSQDRNYGYTF
j_gene: TRBJ1-2
len: 13
v_gene: TRBV7-6

CDR3aa: CASSLQGAGNRETQYF
j_gene: TRBJ2-5
len: 16
v_gene: TRBV5-1

CDR3aa: CASSYRGGPSGEFF
j_gene: TRBJ2-1
len: 14
v_gene: TRBV7-2

CDR3aa: CVSRTSSYEQYF
j_gene: TRBJ2-7
len: 12
v_gene: TRBV25-1

CDR3aa: CASSSPLVDRLTDTQYF
j_gene: TRBJ2-3
len: 17
v_gene: TRBV5-1

CDR3aa: CASSALTDRALDF
j_gene: TRBJ2-5
len: 13
v_gene: TRBV9

CDR3aa: CASSRPEQETQYF
j_gene: TRBJ2-5
len: 13
v_gene: TRBV6-6

CDR3aa: CASSQVSGGFAEAFF
j_gene: TRBJ1-1
len: 15
v_gene: TRBV14

CDR3aa: CASSIGGEETQYF
j_gene: TRBJ2-5
len: 13
v_gene: TRBV9

CDR3aa: CASSAFSGQESNEQFF
j_gene: TRBJ2-1
len: 16
v_gene: TRBV6-6

CDR3aa: CASSLAGSGDIQYF
j_gene: TRBJ2-4
len: 14
v_gene: TRBV5-1

CDR3aa: CASSQDRDRGGYTF
j_gene: TRBJ1-2
len: 14
v_gene: TRBV4-3

CDR3aa: CSVPGQGTGELFF
j_gene: TRBJ2-2
len: 13
v_gene: TRBV29-1

CDR3aa: CASSLGSWGTYGYTF
j_gene: TRBJ1-2
len: 15
v_gene: TRBV7-2

CDR3aa: CASSFPRGGNQPQHF
j_gene: TRBJ1-5
len: 15
v_gene: TRBV7-2

CDR3aa: CAWVHGTAGGEQFF
j_gene: TRBJ2-1
len: 14
v_gene: TRBV30

CDR3aa: CASSPDQGFSYNSPLHF
j_gene: TRBJ1-6
len: 17
v_gene: TRBV4-1

CDR3aa: CASFGGTLTGELFF
j_gene: TRBJ2-2
len: 14
v_gene: TRBV2

CDR3aa: CASSLLTDTQYF
j_gene: TRBJ2-3
len: 12
v_gene: TRBV28

CDR3aa: CASSGAGTVYNEQFF
j_gene: TRBJ2-1
len: 15
v_gene: TRBV9

CDR3aa: CASSAGQGSHEQYF
j_gene: TRBJ2-7
len: 14
v_gene: TRBV10-3

CDR3aa: CASSFSQGAPADTQYF
j_gene: TRBJ2-3
len: 16
v_gene: TRBV7-2

CDR3aa: CASSQDGGNYGYTF
j_gene: TRBJ1-2
len: 14
v_gene: TRBV4-3

CDR3aa: CASRRQGRGYTF
j_gene: TRBJ1-2
len: 12
v_gene: TRBV28

CDR3aa: CASSRGTAGGYTF
j_gene: TRBJ1-2
len: 13
v_gene: TRBV5-1

CDR3aa: CASSYSPGLEETQYF
j_gene: TRBJ2-5
len: 15
v_gene: TRBV2

CDR3aa: CASSGDSVSGNTIYF
j_gene: TRBJ1-3
len: 15
v_gene: TRBV9

CDR3aa: CASSLSRGQYGYTF
j_gene: TRBJ1-2
len: 14
v_gene: TRBV7-9

CDR3aa: CASSRQSNNSPLHF
j_gene: TRBJ1-6
len: 14
v_gene: TRBV6-5

CDR3aa: CASSLRQGITGELFF
j_gene: TRBJ2-2
len: 15
v_gene: TRBV5-6

CDR3aa: CATSGRQGATETQYF
j_gene: TRBJ2-5
len: 15
v_gene: TRBV15

CDR3aa: CASSLVAGNYGYTF
j_gene: TRBJ1-2
len: 14
v_gene: TRBV11-2

CDR3aa: CASSTRLAADTQYF
j_gene: TRBJ2-3
len: 14
v_gene: TRBV9

CDR3aa: CASSTWGAGTDTQYF
j_gene: TRBJ2-3
len: 15
v_gene: TRBV28

CDR3aa: CASSLAPDRGKAFF
j_gene: TRBJ1-1
len: 14
v_gene: TRBV28

CDR3aa: CASSSGSGFGQYF
j_gene: TRBJ2-7
len: 13
v_gene: TRBV11-2

CDR3aa: CASSGQYNQPQHF
j_gene: TRBJ1-5
len: 13
v_gene: TRBV7-2

CDR3aa: CASSRDGRAQYF
j_gene: TRBJ2-7
len: 12
v_gene: TRBV11-2

CDR3aa: CASSVLAGVSASGANVLTF
j_gene: TRBJ2-6
len: 19
v_gene: TRBV9

CDR3aa: CASSRRGEQGGGYTF
j_gene: TRBJ1-2
len: 15
v_gene: TRBV6-5

CDR3aa: CASSTQTDAYGYTF
j_gene: TRBJ1-2
len: 14
v_gene: TRBV19

CDR3aa: CASNGQGAENEQFF
j_gene: TRBJ2-1
len: 14
v_gene: TRBV2

CDR3aa: CASSLEEAPGGYTF
j_gene: TRBJ1-2
len: 14
v_gene: TRBV7-9

CDR3aa: CSVVTGQGNTEAFF
j_gene: TRBJ1-1
len: 14
v_gene: TRBV29-1

CDR3aa: CASSRGRVGGNTEAFF
j_gene: TRBJ1-1
len: 16
v_gene: TRBV4-3

CDR3aa: CASSPGGRAGETQYF
j_gene: TRBJ2-5
len: 15
v_gene: TRBV7-9

CDR3aa: CAWRDRTQYF
j_gene: TRBJ2-3
len: 10
v_gene: TRBV30

CDR3aa: CASSYRRPTDTQYF
j_gene: TRBJ2-3
len: 14
v_gene: TRBV6-5

CDR3aa: CASSPVGQGGGKLFF
j_gene: TRBJ1-4
len: 15
v_gene: TRBV18

CDR3aa: CASSLDQWASYEQYF
j_gene: TRBJ2-7
len: 15
v_gene: TRBV11-2

CDR3aa: CSVGDRAIPEAFF
j_gene: TRBJ1-1
len: 13
v_gene: TRBV29-1